This TCR beta chain appears in the sequencing data of a study of glioma-infiltrating T cells. Study context: Samples included WHO grade II oligodendrogliomas or astrocytomas and initial-diagnosis grade IV glioblastomas.

TCR alpha and beta CDR3 regions were amplified from RNA using iRepertoire nested multiplex PCR. TCRdb used MiXCR to reprocess the multiplex PCR reads, holding one entry per CDR3 protein. The table records more than 350,000 distinct CDR3 sequences, around 38% of them present only once. Study-level results: A blood CDR3 motif signature was depleted in highly divergent patients. Gliomas, especially low-grade, showed above-expected tissue-blood divergence; non-neoplastic patients showed below. Only very few CDR3 sequences appeared in both tissue and blood.

Regarding this clonotype: As yet, its antigen is unknown.

V gave up 0 bases and J gave up 5 bases; unmatched junction bases: 15. Germline CDR1 DFQATT, CDR2 SNEGSKA (reference sequence). The length of the CDR3 is 20 residues. The V call is TRBV20-1, the J call TRBJ2-2; 13 bases are shared with TRBD2. The sequence came from a human donor with low-grade glioma or glioblastoma, undergoing nonglioma brain surgery, or in good health (not recorded which). The sample was glioma tissue, nonneoplastic brain tissue, or PBMCs (not recorded which). The CDR3 spells CSARDLGLAGSPRGTGELFF. In nucleotides, the CDR3 is TGCAGTGCTAGAGATTTGGGACTAGCGGGATCCCCCCGAGGGACCGGGGAGCTGTTTTTT.